This T cell receptor beta chain stems from a study of early T cells in non-severe SARS-CoV-2 infection (dated by TCRdb to the early 2020s). For the study in its entirety: Because TCR sequencing was done on bulk RNA from unsorted whole blood, the alpha and beta chains could not be paired. Broad study findings and their caveats: Matching against VDJdb was skewed toward anti-spike CD8 responses, likely underestimated virus-specific expansions, and missed private and CD4 specificities.

Library construction relied on 5' RACE. Sequenced using a NextSeq 500. In the TCR library protocol, unique molecular identifiers were attached to individual cDNA molecules to correct for PCR bias and sequencing error. Both TCR alpha and beta chains were sequenced, and tight co-correlation was observed between alpha and beta sequence abundances in each sample. In the authors' own workflow: Decombinator V4 was used to annotate the V gene, J gene and CDR3 of the TCR sequences. Expanded TCRs were defined as changing significantly between any two time points under a Poisson model with p below 0.0001. TCR abundances were normalised to the total number of TCRs sequenced per sample and were expressed as counts per million. TRAV1-2 paired with TRAJ12, TRAJ20 or TRAJ33 defined MAIT TCRs, while TRAV10 paired with TRAJ18 defined iNKT TCRs. VDJdb, accessed 1 November 2021, was searched for CMV, EBV and SARS-CoV-2 annotated TCRs, with TCRs annotated for multiple antigens excluded. TCRdb applied fastp at Q25 and MiXCR to the public reads, then kept only in-frame beta chains. Here each entry gathers all rows of one CDR3 protein and keeps the most common genes and DNA. The V and J calls reflect TCRdb's pipeline rather than the authors' work. The sample includes 50,000 to 65,000 distinct CDR3 sequences, with around 20% observed a single time. More than 15% of the sample goes to the ten largest clones.

Taken from cysteine to phenylalanine, the CDR3 has 17 residues. Only the CDR3 region is kept as DNA, spanning 51 bases read in frame from base 1. From the germline V gene (reference sequence), CDR1 is SEHNR and CDR2 is FQNEAQ. At the junction V is shortened by 1 base and J by 4 bases; bases outside the gene matches: 6. This was a case-control study nested in a cohort of healthcare workers in London, UK, who had nasopharyngeal swab PCR tests and blood samples taken every week. Healthcare workers were enrolled in the week of the UK lockdown, from 23 to 31 March 2020, and were followed every week for up to roughly 15 weeks. There are many counts of this clonotype. What antigen it recognizes has not been identified. Per-base quality was not reported, and no clone a single base away is much larger than it.

The rearranged segments are TRBV7-9 and TRBJ2-6, with 8 bases matching TRBD1. Sequencing was performed on whole blood, taken at baseline. The TCR comes from an adult who was a healthcare worker with PCR-confirmed SARS-CoV-2 infection or an uninfected control (not recorded which). The nucleotides read TGTGCCAGCAGCTTAGGGACAGGGAGACGAGGGGCCAACGTCCTGACTTTC. The translation is CASSLGTGRRGANVLTF.